The present T cell receptor (beta chain) was sequenced within a study of monozygotic twins with inflammatory bowel disease. Study outcomes and limitations: Lower TCRbeta diversity (inverse Simpson) was seen in IBD patients than in healthy co-twins.

The CDR3 contains 14 residues. Whole-blood RNA isolation (total RNA) proceeded without T cell sorting. TCRdb reworked the 5' RACE reads into one entry per CDR3 protein, no DNA. Its table lists about 160,000 distinct CDR3 sequences. Turning to this clonotype: The antigen is undetermined.

What was sequenced was blood. The V call is TRBV12-3 or TRBV12-4, the J call TRBJ2-1; TCRdb indicates TRBD2, and absent DNA this call remains unverified. This TCR was sampled from a human donor with ulcerative colitis or Crohn's disease, or a healthy co-twin of an affected twin (not recorded which). CDR3 region: CASSPTGAVDEQFF.